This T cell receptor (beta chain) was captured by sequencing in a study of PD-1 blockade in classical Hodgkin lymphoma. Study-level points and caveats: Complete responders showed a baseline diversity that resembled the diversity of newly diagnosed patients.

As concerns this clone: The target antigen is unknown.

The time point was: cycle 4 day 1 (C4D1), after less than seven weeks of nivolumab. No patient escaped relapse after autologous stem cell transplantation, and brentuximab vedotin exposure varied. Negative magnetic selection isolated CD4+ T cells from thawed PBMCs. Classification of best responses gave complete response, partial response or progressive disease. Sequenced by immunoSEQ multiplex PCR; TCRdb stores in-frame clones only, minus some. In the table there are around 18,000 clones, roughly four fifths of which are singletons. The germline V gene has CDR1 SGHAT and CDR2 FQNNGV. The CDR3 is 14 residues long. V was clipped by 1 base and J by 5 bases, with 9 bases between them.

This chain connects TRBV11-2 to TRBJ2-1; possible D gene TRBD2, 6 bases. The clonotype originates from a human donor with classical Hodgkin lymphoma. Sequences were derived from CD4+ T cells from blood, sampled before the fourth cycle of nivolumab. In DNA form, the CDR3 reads TGTGCCAGCAGCTTAGTTCTAGCGAACAATGAGCAGTTCTTC. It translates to CASSLVLANNEQFF.